The clone carrying this TCR beta chain was counted only a few times. CDR3 length equals 14 residues. Losses at the gene ends were 5 bases for V and 16 bases for J; bases not matched to a gene: 8. This record comes from a study of T cells in Graves' hyperthyroidism and ophthalmopathy. Study at large: Peripheral blood was acquired at first diagnosis, ahead of any therapy whatsoever.

The source material, RNA transcripts, was used to amplify TCR beta CDR3 regions. The HTBI primer set served for first-round RT-PCR of the TCR CDR3. TCRdb processed the multiplex PCR reads anew with MiXCR; each CDR3 protein has one entry. This sample carries about 640,000 distinct CDR3 sequences, about a fifth of them seen once, and the ten largest clones take more than 30%. Inclusion characteristics of ophthalmopathy patients comprised a Clinical Activity Score of at least 3, a NOSPECS grade of at least 4, and duration under 3 months. The sequencing input was blood. The TCR sequence derives from a young man with Graves' ophthalmopathy. The chain uses TRBV12-3 or TRBV12-4 and TRBJ2-6, with TRBD2 matching over 13 bases. In DNA form, the CDR3 reads TGTGCCAGCAGTCCCCAAGGGGGACTAGCGGGGCTGACTTTC. Translated: CASSPQGGLAGLTF.